Presented here are 2 T cell receptor beta chains from one specimen sequenced in a study of tumor and adjacent non-tumor tissue in lung cancer. TCRbeta libraries were built with three rounds of nested PCR, modified from ARM-PCR. From the multiplex PCR reads, TCRdb called clonotypes with MiXCR, one entry per CDR3 protein. This sample has 120,000 or so distinct CDR3 sequences, with 66% found just once. This sample's RNA came from whole unsorted tissue. What was sequenced was lung tumor tissue. These receptors were obtained from a man younger than 45 with non-small cell lung cancer.

As regards this clonotype: A much larger clone lies one base from this, so it may be a read error. The J gene is TRBJ2-3, the V gene TRBV5-4, with 14 bases aligning to TRBD2. From germline, CDR1 is SGHNT and CDR2 YYREEE (reference sequence). V shed 9 bases, J shed 5 bases, and the junction held 11 bases outside the gene matches. CDR3 length equals 16 residues. CDR3 coding DNA: TGTGCCACCAAATGGGGACTAGCGGGAGTAATAGATACGCAGTATTTT. The encoded protein is CATKWGLAGVIDTQYF.

This clonotype was counted a single time. This sequence may be a read error, since a much larger clone differs from it by one base. This sequence joins TRBV20-1 and TRBJ2-7, with D perhaps TRBD2 (5 bases). The CDR3 totals 16 residues. Trimming shortened V by 2 bases and J by 0 bases, and 17 bases separated the two germline ends. In germline, CDR1 is DFQATT, CDR2 SNEGSKA (reference sequence). The CDR3 nucleotides are TGCAGTGCTAGACTCTCGGCAACGGGAAACTCCTACGAGCAGTACTTC. This encodes CSARLSATGNSYEQYF.